A single sample is the source of the 19 T cell receptor beta chains below, sequenced in a study of blood T cell repertoires in COVID-19. Method: immunoSEQ multiplex PCR; TCRdb's copy keeps in-frame clones and lacks some. The table includes 73,000 or so clones, approximately 80% detected once. The sequenced material came from peripheral blood. The source of these receptors is a woman in her sixties with acute or convalescent COVID-19.

The sample holds one count of this clone. This chain joins TRBV6-4 and TRBJ1-6, with no clear D. The CDR3 loop spans 18 amino acids. CDR1 MRHNA and CDR2 SNTAGT come from the germline V gene. V lost 0 bases, J lost 4 bases, and 16 bases lay in between. The CDR3 spells CASSDSGSPAGYNSPLHF. The CDR3 DNA is TGTGCCAGCAGTGACTCGGGATCCCCGGCGGGGTATAATTCACCCCTCCACTTT.

The gene calls are TRBV11-2 and TRBJ1-1; 8 bases map to TRBD1. The CDR3 length is 13 residues. Trimming took 4 bases from V and 10 from J; bases not matched to a gene: 8. Looked up from germline, CDR1 is SGHAT and CDR2 is FQNNGV. CDR3 residues: CASSSDRGLGAFF. CDR3 bases: TGTGCCAGCAGCTCCGACAGGGGCCTGGGAGCTTTCTTT. Based on the CDR3 plus reference TRBV11-2 and TRBJ1-1, the full variable domain is EAGVAQSPRYKIIEKRQSVAFWCNPISGHATLYWYQQILGQGPKLLIQFQNNGVVDDSQLPKDRFSAERLKGVDSTLKIQPAKLEDSAVYLCASSSDRGLGAFFGQGTRLTVV.

The J gene is TRBJ2-7, the V gene TRBV29-1; D possibly corresponds to TRBD1 (6 bases). This CDR3 spans 11 amino acids. V lost 8 bases, J lost 4 bases, and 12 bases lay in between. Germline CDR1 is SQVTM and CDR2 is ANQGSEA. This CDR3 is CSSTQGYEQYF. CDR3 DNA sequence: TGCAGCTCAACGCAGGGGTACGAGCAGTACTTC.

The chain carries TRBV2 and TRBJ1-2, with D maybe TRBD1 (6 bases). V dropped 3 bases and J dropped 7 bases, with 12 bases sitting between them. The CDR3 runs to 13 residues. Germline V CDR1 and CDR2: SNHLY, FYNNEI. In DNA form, the CDR3 reads TGTGCCAGCAGTGATTACAGGGCGGCTGGCTACACCTTC. Its protein product is CASSDYRAAGYTF.

V usage is TRBV5-6 and J usage is TRBJ2-2; 8 nucleotides line up with TRBD1. Per the germline V gene, CDR1 is SGHDT and CDR2 is YYEEEE. The V segment lost 3 bases and the J segment 2 bases; nucleotides outside the gene matches: 3. CDR3 length equals 15 residues. The CDR3 loop reads CASSSQGGNTGELFF. CDR3 coding DNA: TGTGCCAGCAGCTCACAGGGGGGAAACACCGGGGAGCTGTTTTTT.

The chain is built from TRBV2 and TRBJ1-2; D might be TRBD1 (6 bases). The CDR3 sequence is 15 residues long. In germline, CDR1 is SNHLY, CDR2 FYNNEI. Trimming cost V 7 bases and J 2 bases, with 17 bases left between them. CDR3 coding DNA: TGTGCCAGCACCCACCCCGGACAGCAAAACTATGGCTACACCTTC. Translated: CASTHPGQQNYGYTF.

This sequence joins TRBV6-4 and TRBJ1-4; TRBD1 is a possible D gene (6 bases). Germline CDR1 reads MRHNA; CDR2 reads SNTAGT. Trimming removed 6 bases from V and 8 bases from J, with 13 bases in between. The CDR3 is made up of 13 amino acids. This chain's CDR3 is CASSRDTGEKLFF. The CDR3 DNA reads TGTGCCAGCAGCCGGGACACTGGCGAAAAACTGTTTTTT.

J is TRBJ1-1 and V is TRBV5-8, with TRBD1 as a possible D gene (6 bases). Germline CDR1 SGHTS, CDR2 YDEGEE. CDR3 length: 16 residues. Trimming took off 0 bases at V and 1 base at J, with 13 bases between the two ends. The CDR3 coding sequence is TGTGCCAGCAGCTTGGGGACAGACTCTTCGAACACTGAAGCTTTCTTT. Translating it yields CASSLGTDSSNTEAFF.

This chain joins TRBV4-2 and TRBJ1-2; tentatively, D is TRBD1 (5 bases). V was pared by 0 bases and J by 2 bases, with 10 bases between. The length of the CDR3 is 15 residues. The V gene's germline CDR1 is LGHNA and CDR2 YNFKEQ. CDR3 DNA sequence: TGTGCCAGCAGCCAAGAAACTGGGGGGAACTATGGCTACACCTTC. Encoded protein: CASSQETGGNYGYTF.

A word on this clone: One junction end does not reproduce the germline sequence, and a read error may be involved. The chain links TRBV6-5 to TRBJ1-4; 8 positions agree with TRBD1. Germline CDR1 MNHEY, CDR2 SVGAGI. The CDR3 runs 15 residues. CDR3 in DNA: TGCGCCATAACAGGGGGAAGGGACACTAATGAAAAACTGTTTTTT. This codes for CAITGGRDTNEKLFF.

The chain is built from TRBV2 and TRBJ1-2; D is possibly TRBD1 (6 bases). The germline CDR1 and CDR2 sequences are SNHLY and FYNNEI. Between the trimmed V and J ends, which lost 6 bases and 0 bases, there was a span of 14 bases. This CDR3 contains 15 residues. The CDR3 reads CASRTRTAANYGYTF. Here the CDR3 DNA reads TGTGCCAGCAGGACCCGGACAGCCGCTAACTATGGCTACACCTTC.

The V gene is TRBV27, the J gene TRBJ1-2; possible D gene TRBD1, 6 bases. CDR3 length: 16 amino acids. Trimming stripped 8 bases from V and 4 bases from J, with 23 bases between. Looked up from germline, CDR1 is MNHEY and CDR2 is SMNVEV (reference sequence). CDR3 DNA: TGTGCCAGCGGGCCCCCGGGCAGGGGAATATTCTATGGCTACACCTTC. Its protein product is CASGPPGRGIFYGYTF.

This clone was observed once. V gene TRBV7-2 combines with J gene TRBJ1-1; 7 nucleotides align to TRBD1. Unmatched junction bases numbered 3, after V lost 0 bases and J lost 5 bases. The CDR3 consists of 14 residues. Germline V gene lookup returns CDR1 SGHTA and CDR2 FQGNSA. CDR3 nucleotides: TGTGCCAGCAGCTTAGCTGCCAGGGGGACTGAAGCTTTCTTT. It codes for CASSLAARGTEAFF.

In its sample, this clone was seen many times. The chain couples TRBV7-9 to TRBJ2-5; a weak D match, TRBD2 (6 bases). Trimming removed 5 bases at V and 1 base at J, with 14 bases between. The CDR3 length is 15 residues. The germline CDR1 and CDR2 sequences are SEHNR and FQNEAQ (reference sequence). The CDR3 loop reads CASSRTEGGQETQYF. The CDR3 nucleotides read TGTGCCAGCAGCCGAACCGAGGGAGGCCAAGAGACCCAGTACTTC.

This chain joins TRBV3-1 (or the pseudogene TRBV3-2) and TRBJ1-2; D is perhaps TRBD1 (5 bases). V shed 0 bases and J shed 8 bases, with 10 bases lying between them. This CDR3 spans 13 amino acids. CDR1 is LGHDT, CDR2 YNNKEL, per germline (reference sequence). In nucleotides, the CDR3 is TGTGCCAGCAGCCAAGAGACAGTGCGGGGCTACACCTTC. It specifies CASSQETVRGYTF.

This chain uses TRBV18 with TRBJ2-5; no reliable D call. CDR1 is KGHSH, CDR2 LQKENI, per germline. V lost 3 bases and J 5 bases, leaving 7 bases between the germline ends. The CDR3 is made up of 12 amino acids. The CDR3 DNA reads as TGTGCCAGCTCACCCAACCGGGAGACCCAGTACTTC. It is translated as CASSPNRETQYF.

This clone has a single count. The chain is built from TRBV30 and TRBJ1-4, with 8 nucleotides matching TRBD1. This CDR3 contains 16 residues. The J segment lost 3 bases and the V segment lost 2 bases, leaving 8 bases of the junction unmatched. CDR1 is GTSNPN and CDR2 is SVGIG in the germline V gene (reference sequence). CDR3 region: CAWSTTTGAPNEKLFF. CDR3 coding DNA: TGTGCCTGGAGTACCACGACAGGGGCGCCTAATGAAAAACTGTTTTTT.

V and J are TRBV3-1 (or the pseudogene TRBV3-2) and TRBJ2-7, with D possibly TRBD2 on 7 matching bases. The CDR3 runs to 15 residues. Germline V lookup: CDR1 LGHDT, CDR2 YNNKEL (reference sequence). The ends were cut back, 1 base at V and 6 bases at J, with 16 bases in the middle. CDR3 loop: CASSQGGGALGEQYF. CDR3 nucleotides: TGTGCCAGCAGCCAAGGAGGGGGGGCCCTTGGCGAGCAGTACTTC.

The V gene is TRBV18, the J gene TRBJ1-4; D unclear. The CDR3 sequence is 12 residues long. Germline loops: CDR1 KGHSH, CDR2 LQKENI. V lost 3 bases, J lost 7 bases, and 6 bases lay in between. CDR3 sequence: CASSPELEKLFF. The CDR3 DNA reads TGTGCCAGCTCACCCGAGCTTGAAAAACTGTTTTTT.